This T cell receptor beta chain was identified in a study of T cells after yellow fever vaccination. The study's findings and limits: Post-booster samples contained most primary-vaccination clones (roughly 96% CD4, roughly 88% CD8).

V shed 0 bases, J shed 3 bases, and the junction held 23 bases outside the gene matches. Germline CDR1 is ENHRY and CDR2 is SYGVKD. This CDR3 comprises 21 residues. This clonotype has more than one count but fewer than ten. Its target is unknown. TCRdb called the 5' RACE reads again in MiXCR, with one record for every CDR3 protein. The table has a few hundred thousand distinct CDR3 sequences, around 3.6% seen once; the top ten hold roughly a quarter. The sequence derives from a young man who received the YFV17D yellow fever vaccine. J is TRBJ2-7 and V is TRBV10-3; 7 bases are shared with TRBD2. Source: PBMCs, taken on the day of the yellow fever booster vaccination. The CDR3 is CAISESGLSEGRPGLYYEQYF. The CDR3 region has the DNA TGTGCCATCAGTGAGTCGGGGCTTTCCGAGGGTAGGCCGGGACTATACTACGAGCAGTACTTC.